The clone carrying this T cell receptor beta chain was observed a handful of times. No antigen is known for it. The data derive from a study of response to subunit inactivated influenza vaccine. Findings and limits, study-wide: Authors suggested each seasonal influenza vaccination recruits few new T cells.

Via MiXCR, TCRdb re-called the RT-PCR reads, giving one row per CDR3 protein. This table has fewer than 600,000 distinct CDR3 sequences, roughly 7.6% appearing once. V dropped 7 bases and J dropped 3 bases, with 14 bases sitting between them. Germline assignment: CDR1 SGHDT and CDR2 YYEEEE. The CDR3 loop spans 13 amino acids. Sequencing was performed on PBMCs from blood, taken less than 30 months after vaccination. The V call is TRBV5-6, the J call TRBJ2-7; unclear D gene. The receptor was derived from a man between 50 and 69 years old who received an inactivated influenza vaccine. As DNA, the CDR3 is TGTGCCAGCGGCCCCGGGCTCCTCTACGAGCAGTACTTC. Amino acid sequence: CASGPGLLYEQYF.